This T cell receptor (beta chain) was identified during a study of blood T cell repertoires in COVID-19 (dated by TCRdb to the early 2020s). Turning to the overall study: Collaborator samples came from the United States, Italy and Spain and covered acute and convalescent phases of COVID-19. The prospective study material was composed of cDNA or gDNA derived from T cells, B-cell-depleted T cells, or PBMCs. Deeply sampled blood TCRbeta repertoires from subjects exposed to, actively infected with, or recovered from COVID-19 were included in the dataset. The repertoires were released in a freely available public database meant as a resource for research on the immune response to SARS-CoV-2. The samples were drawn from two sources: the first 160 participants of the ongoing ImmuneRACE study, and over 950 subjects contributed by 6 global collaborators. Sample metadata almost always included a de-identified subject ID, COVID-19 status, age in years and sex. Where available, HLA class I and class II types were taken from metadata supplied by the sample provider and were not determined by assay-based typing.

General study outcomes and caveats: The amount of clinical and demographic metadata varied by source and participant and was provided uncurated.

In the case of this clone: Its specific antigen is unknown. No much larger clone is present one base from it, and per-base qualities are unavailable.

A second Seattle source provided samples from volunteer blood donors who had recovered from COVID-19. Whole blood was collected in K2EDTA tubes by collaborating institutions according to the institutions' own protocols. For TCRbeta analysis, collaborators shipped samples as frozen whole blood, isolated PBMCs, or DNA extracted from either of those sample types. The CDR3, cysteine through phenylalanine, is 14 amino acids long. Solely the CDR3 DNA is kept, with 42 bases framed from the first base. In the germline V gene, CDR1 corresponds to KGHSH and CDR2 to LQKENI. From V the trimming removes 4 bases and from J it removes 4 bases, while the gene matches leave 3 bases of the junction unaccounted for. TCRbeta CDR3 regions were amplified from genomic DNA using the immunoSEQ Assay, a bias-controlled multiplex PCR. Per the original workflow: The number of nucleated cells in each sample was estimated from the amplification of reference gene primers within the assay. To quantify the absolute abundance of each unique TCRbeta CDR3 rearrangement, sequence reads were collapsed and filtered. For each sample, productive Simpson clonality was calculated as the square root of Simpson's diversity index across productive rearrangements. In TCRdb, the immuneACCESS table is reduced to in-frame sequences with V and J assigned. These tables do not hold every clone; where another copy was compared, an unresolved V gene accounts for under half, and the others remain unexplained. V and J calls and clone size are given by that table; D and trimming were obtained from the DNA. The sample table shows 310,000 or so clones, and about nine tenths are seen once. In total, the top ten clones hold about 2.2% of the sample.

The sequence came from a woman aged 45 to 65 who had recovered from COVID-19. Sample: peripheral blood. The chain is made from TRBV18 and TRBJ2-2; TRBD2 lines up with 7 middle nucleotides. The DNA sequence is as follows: TGTGCCAGCTCACTTCCGGGGGGCACCGGGGAGCTGTTTTTT. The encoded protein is CASSLPGGTGELFF.